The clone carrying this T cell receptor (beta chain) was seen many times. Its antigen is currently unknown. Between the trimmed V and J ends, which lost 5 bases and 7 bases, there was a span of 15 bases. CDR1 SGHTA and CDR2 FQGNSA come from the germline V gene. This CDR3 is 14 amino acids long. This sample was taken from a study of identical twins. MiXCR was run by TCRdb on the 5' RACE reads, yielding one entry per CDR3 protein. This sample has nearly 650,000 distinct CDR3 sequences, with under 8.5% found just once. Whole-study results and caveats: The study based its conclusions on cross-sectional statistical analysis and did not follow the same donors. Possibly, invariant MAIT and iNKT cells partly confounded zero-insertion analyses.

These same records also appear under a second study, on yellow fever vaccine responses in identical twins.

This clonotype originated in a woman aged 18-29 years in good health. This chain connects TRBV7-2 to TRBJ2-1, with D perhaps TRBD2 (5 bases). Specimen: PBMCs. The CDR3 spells CASSKTGKPNEQFF. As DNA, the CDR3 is TGTGCCAGCAGCAAGACCGGGAAACCTAATGAGCAGTTCTTC.